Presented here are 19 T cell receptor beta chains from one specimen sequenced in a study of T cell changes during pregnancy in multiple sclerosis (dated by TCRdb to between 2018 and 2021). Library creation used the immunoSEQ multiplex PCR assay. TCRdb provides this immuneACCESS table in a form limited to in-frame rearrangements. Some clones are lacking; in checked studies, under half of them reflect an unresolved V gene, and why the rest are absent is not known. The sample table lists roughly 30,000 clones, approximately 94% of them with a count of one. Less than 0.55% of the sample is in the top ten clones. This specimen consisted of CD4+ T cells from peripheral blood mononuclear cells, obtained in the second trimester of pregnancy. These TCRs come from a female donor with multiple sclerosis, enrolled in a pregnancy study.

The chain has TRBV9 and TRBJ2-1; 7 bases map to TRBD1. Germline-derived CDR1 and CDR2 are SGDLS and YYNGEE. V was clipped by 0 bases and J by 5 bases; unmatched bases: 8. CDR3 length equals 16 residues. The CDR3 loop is CASSVVVAGGNNEQFF. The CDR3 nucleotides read TGTGCCAGCAGCGTAGTCGTAGCAGGGGGAAACAATGAGCAGTTCTTC.

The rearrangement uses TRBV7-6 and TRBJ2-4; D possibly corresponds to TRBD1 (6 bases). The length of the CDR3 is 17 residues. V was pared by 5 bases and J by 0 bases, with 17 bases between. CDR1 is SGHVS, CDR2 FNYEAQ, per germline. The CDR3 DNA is TGTGCCAGCAGCCCCCACCCGGGACAACTAGCCAAAAACATTCAGTACTTC. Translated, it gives CASSPHPGQLAKNIQYF. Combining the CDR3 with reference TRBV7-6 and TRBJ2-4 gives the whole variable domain GAGVSQSPRYKVTKRGQDVALRCDPISGHVSLYWYRQALGQGPEFLTYFNYEAQQDKSGLPNDRFSAERPEGSISTLTIQRTEQRDSAMYRCASSPHPGQLAKNIQYFGAGTRLSVL.

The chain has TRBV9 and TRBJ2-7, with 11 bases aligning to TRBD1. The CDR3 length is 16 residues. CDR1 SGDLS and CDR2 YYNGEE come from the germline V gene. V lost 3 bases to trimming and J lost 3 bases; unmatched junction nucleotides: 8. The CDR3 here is CASSAMTGTGGYEQYF. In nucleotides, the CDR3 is TGTGCCAGCAGCGCCATGACCGGGACAGGGGGCTACGAGCAGTACTTC.

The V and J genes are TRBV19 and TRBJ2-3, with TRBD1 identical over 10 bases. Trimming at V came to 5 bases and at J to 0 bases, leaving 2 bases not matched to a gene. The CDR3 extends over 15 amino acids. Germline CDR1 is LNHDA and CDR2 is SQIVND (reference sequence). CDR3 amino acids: CASSWGQGSTDTQYF. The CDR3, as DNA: TGTGCCAGTAGTTGGGGACAGGGGAGCACAGATACGCAGTATTTT.

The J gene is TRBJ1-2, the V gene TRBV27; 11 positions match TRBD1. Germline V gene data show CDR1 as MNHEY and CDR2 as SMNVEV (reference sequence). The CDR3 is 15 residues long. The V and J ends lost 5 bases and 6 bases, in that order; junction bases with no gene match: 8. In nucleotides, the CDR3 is TGTGCCAGCAGTCCGTGGACAGGGGGCGCCGATGGCTACACCTTC. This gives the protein CASSPWTGGADGYTF.

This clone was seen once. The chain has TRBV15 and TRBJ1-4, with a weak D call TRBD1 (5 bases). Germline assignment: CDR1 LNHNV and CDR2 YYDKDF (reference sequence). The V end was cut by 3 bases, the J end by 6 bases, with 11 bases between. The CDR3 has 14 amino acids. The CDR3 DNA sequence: TGTGCCACCAGCAGGGGGGGAACAGATGAAAAACTGTTTTTT. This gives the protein CATSRGGTDEKLFF.

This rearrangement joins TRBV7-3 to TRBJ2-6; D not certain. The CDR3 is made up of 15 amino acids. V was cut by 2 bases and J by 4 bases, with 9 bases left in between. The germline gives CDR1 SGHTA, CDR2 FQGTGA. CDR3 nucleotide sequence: TGTGCCAGCAGCTTAGTGGGCTCGGGGGCCAACGTCCTGACTTTC. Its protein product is CASSLVGSGANVLTF.

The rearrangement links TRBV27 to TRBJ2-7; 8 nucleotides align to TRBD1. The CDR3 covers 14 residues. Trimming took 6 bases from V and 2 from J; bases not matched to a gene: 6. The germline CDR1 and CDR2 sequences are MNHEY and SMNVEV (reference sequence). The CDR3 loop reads CASRTQGDPYEQYF. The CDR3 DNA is TGTGCCAGCAGAACACAGGGGGACCCCTACGAGCAGTACTTC.

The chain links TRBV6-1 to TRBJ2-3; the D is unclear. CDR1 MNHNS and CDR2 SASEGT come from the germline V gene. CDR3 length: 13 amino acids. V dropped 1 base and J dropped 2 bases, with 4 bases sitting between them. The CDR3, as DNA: TGTGCCAGCAGTGAAGGGCCCACAGATACGCAGTATTTT. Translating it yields CASSEGPTDTQYF.

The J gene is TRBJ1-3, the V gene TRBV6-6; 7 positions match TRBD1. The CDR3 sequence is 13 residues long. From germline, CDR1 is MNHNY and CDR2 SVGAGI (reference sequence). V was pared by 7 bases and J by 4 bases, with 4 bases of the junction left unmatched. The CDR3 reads CASTLRGGNTIYF. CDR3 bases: TGTGCCAGCACCCTCAGGGGGGGAAACACCATATATTTT.

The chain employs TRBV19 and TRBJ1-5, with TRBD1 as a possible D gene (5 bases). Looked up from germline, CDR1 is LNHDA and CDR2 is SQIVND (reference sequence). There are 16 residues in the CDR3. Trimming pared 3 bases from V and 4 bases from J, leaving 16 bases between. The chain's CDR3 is CASSIIRVSKNQPQHF. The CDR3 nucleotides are TGTGCCAGTAGTATTATCAGGGTCTCTAAGAATCAGCCCCAGCATTTT.

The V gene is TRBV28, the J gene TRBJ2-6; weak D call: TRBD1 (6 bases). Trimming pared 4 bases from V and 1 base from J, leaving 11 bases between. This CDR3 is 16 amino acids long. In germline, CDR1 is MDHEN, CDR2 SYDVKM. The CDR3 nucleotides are TGTGCCAGCAGTTCACTTGACAGGTCTGGGGCCAACGTCCTGACTTTC. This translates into CASSSLDRSGANVLTF.

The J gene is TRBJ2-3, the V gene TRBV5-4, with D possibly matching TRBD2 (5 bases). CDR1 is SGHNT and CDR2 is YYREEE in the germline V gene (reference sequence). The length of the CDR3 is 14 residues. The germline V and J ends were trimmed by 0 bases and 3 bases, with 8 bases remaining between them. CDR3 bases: TGTGCCAGCAGCTTGGGAGGGTGGACAGATACGCAGTATTTT. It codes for CASSLGGWTDTQYF.

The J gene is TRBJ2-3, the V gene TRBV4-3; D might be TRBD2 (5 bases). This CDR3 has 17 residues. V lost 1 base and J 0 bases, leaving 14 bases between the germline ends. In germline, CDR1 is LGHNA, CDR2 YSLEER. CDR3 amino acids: CASSQGQRRESTDTQYF. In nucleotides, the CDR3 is TGCGCCAGCAGCCAAGGTCAGCGCCGGGAAAGCACAGATACGCAGTATTTT.

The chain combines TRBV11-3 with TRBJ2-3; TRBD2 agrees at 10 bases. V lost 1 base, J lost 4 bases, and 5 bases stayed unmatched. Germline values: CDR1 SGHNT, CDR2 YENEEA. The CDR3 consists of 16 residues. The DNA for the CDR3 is TGTGCCAGCAGCTTAGTAGCGGGAGGCGGTGCAGATACGCAGTATTTT. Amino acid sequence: CASSLVAGGGADTQYF.

CDR3 region: CASSMRPRTEHTF. The CDR3 bases are TGTGCCAGTAGTATGCGGCCTCGGACAGAACACACCTTC. The chain carries TRBV19 and TRBJ1-2; maybe TRBD1 (6 bases). Trimming removed 3 bases from V and 12 bases from J, with 17 bases in between. CDR1 is LNHDA, CDR2 SQIVND, per germline (reference sequence). The CDR3 totals 13 residues.

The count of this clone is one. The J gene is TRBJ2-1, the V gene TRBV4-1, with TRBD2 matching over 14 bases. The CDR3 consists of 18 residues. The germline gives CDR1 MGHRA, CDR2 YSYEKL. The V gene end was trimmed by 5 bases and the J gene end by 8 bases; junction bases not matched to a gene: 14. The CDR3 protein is CASSKGLAGVGGSYEQFF. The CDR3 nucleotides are TGCGCCAGCAGCAAGGGACTAGCGGGAGTGGGGGGGTCGTATGAGCAGTTCTTC.

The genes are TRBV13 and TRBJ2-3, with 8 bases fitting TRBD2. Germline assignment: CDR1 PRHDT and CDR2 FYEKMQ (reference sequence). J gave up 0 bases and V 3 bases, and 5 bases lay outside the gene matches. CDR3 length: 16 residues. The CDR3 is CASSFFLAGSTDTQYF. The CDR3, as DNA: TGTGCCAGCAGCTTTTTCCTAGCGGGTAGCACAGATACGCAGTATTTT.

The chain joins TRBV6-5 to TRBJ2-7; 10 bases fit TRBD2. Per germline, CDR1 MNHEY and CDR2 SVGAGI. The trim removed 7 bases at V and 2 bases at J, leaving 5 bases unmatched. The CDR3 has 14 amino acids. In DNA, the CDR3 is TGTGCCAGCACCTCGCTAGCGGGAGCCTACGAGCAGTACTTC. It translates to CASTSLAGAYEQYF.